This TCR beta chain was documented in a study of beta chain features in type 1 diabetes (dated by TCRdb to between 2017 and 2018). Study-wide context: Patients and healthy donors did not differ in mean age, gender distribution, total cell number or subset yield. Regulatory and stem cell-like memory subsets were obtained from only 8 patients and roughly eight healthy donors, while naive and central memory subsets were obtained from all 28 donors. A total of some 110 million sorted cells were examined across all samples, and a strong correlation was observed between cell number per subset and RNA yield. The study compared TCRB repertoires of sorted circulating CD4+ T cell subsets between recently diagnosed type 1 diabetes patients and matched healthy donors. Broader findings and caveats from the paper: HLA sub-analyses involved small numbers of individuals, so any influence of HLA type on TCRB rearrangement remained unresolved. The naive, central memory and regulatory TCRB repertoires appeared to resemble one another more closely among patients than among healthy donors. In all four CD4+ subsets, TCRB CDR3 length was moderately but significantly shorter in type 1 diabetes patients. Patients with type 1 diabetes made fewer insertions and deleted more nucleotides at VDJ recombination sites, implying thymic rearrangement abnormalities. Shorter templates might have been favored by PCR, but patient and control samples were amplified and corrected together, so both groups would have been affected equally by any skew. Because cDNA was sequenced instead of genomic DNA, highly expressing activated cells could be over-represented, though the groups showed no difference in activation or CD3 levels.

A note on this clone: Its recognized antigen is unknown. No base qualities exist here, and no much larger clone lies one base off it. Other DNA sequences in the same sample also yield this CDR3.

The germline V gene supplies CDR1 SGHTA and CDR2 FQGNSA. Its CDR3 holds 13 amino acids, cysteine through phenylalanine. The kept DNA is CDR3 alone, 39 bases in frame from the first base. Trimming costs V 5 bases and J 3 bases, and their ends lie 8 bases apart. A single peripheral blood draw of about 120 mL on average was collected from each donor into heparinised tubes. A BD FACSAria II was used to sort naive, central memory, regulatory and stem cell-like memory CD4+ T cells with a panel that included CD45RO, CCR7, CD25, CD127, CD95 and CD27. All sorted populations exceeded 95% purity. PBMCs were separated immediately by Lymphoprep density gradient centrifugation and were stained directly, without being cultured. So that batch effects would be minimized, each experiment stained and sorted samples in pairs, pairing one healthy donor with one patient. The High Capacity cDNA Reverse Transcription Kit was used to reverse transcribe all of the isolated RNA, meaning that expressed TCRB transcripts were what got sequenced. Deep immunoSEQ sequencing was applied to naive, central memory and regulatory T cell samples, giving an average of about 3.8 million total reads per sample. After sorted cells were lysed in RLT buffer, RNA was extracted with DNase-treated RNeasy Micro or Mini kits, with the choice depending on cell number. To prevent cross-contamination, every cell subset was processed on its own, while patient and healthy donor samples were processed together. Using the immunoSEQ multiplex PCR, TCRB sequences were amplified from cDNA into 87-bp fragments spanning the CDR3 region. Amplicons were sequenced on the Illumina HiSeq platform. In the paper's pipeline: PCR bias was corrected computationally using synthetic template baselines, and reads within Hamming distance 2 were collapsed, with unmergeable singletons discarded. Reads were aligned against IMGT so that V, D and J genes, CDR3 length and insertions or deletions at six rearrangement sites could be assigned. Within each subset, clonotype counts were normalized to sorted cell number, and only after that were true diversity and Gini coefficients computed with the tcR R package. The overlap coefficient, calculated on TCRB nucleotide sequences, was used to measure repertoire sharing. Out-of-frame TCRB sequences from naive cells were analyzed to stand in for the pre-selection repertoire. In TCRdb, the immuneACCESS table is reduced to in-frame sequences with V and J assigned. These tables do not hold every clone; where another copy was compared, an unresolved V gene accounts for under half, and the others remain unexplained. The DNA was the basis for D and trimming; V, J and clone size are from that table. The sample has about 230,000 clones on record, 16% of them singletons. The top ten hold about 0.08% of the sample.

The TCR sequence derives from a man aged 25-40 years with type 1 diabetes. The rearranged segments are TRBV7-2 and TRBJ2-1; a tentative D call is TRBD2 (5 bases match). Sequenced input: naive CD4+ T cells from blood. This specimen's cell subset or site label, per the study, means: true naive CD4+ T cells. CDR3 sequence: CASSQSGYNEQFF. Read as DNA, the sequence is TGTGCCAGCAGCCAAAGCGGCTACAATGAGCAGTTCTTC.